This TCR beta chain was sequenced during a study of T cells in localized non-small cell lung cancer. Broader study findings: Adjacent lung held a median around 60 of the top 100 tumor clones. The greatest T cell clonality was found in uninvolved adjacent lung (higher than in tumor).

V was pared by 1 base and J by 7 bases, with 6 bases of the junction left unmatched. Germline assignment: CDR1 SGHRS and CDR2 YFSETQ. CDR3 length: 15 amino acids. Comment on this clone: Its antigen is still unknown.

The data were produced by immunoSEQ multiplex PCR, yet TCRdb's version contains in-frame clones alone and is incomplete. Among 86,000 or so clones listed, just under 85% were seen once. The chain carries TRBV5-1 and TRBJ2-1, with 9 bases matching TRBD2. The sequencing here drew on peripheral blood, taken before any cancer treatment. The receptor's source is a man aged 40-75 years with stage I lung adenocarcinoma. The CDR3 nucleotides read TGCGCCAGCAGCTTGCGGCGGGAGGGTCGGAATGAGCAGTTCTTC. Encoded protein: CASSLRREGRNEQFF.